Listed here is a single T cell receptor (beta chain). Its antigen target is currently unknown. Qualities for individual bases were not recorded, and no much larger clone is one base off. The CDR3 regions of human TCRbeta chains were subjected to immunosequencing. The published analysis was carried out like this. TCRs in the repertoires were compared against a reference library of SARS-CoV-2-specific TCRs that had been generated with the MIRA antigen-specificity platform. Breadth meant the fraction of unique TCRs that were SARS-CoV-2-associated, whereas depth meant the fraction of total T cells that were SARS-CoV-2-associated. Using the MIRA data, every spike-specific TCR was mapped to the spike region that the TCR reacted to and assigned to either a CD4 or a CD8 class. Log10-transformed breadth and depth values were compared by one-way ANOVA with Sidak's multiple comparisons tests. TCRdb stores this immuneACCESS table with in-frame sequences only. Part of the clones is absent; in the studies checked, under half of the shortfall reflects unresolved V genes, and no reason is known for the rest. The V and J calls and the clone size are those of that table, but D and trimming were determined from the DNA. Present in this sample are 90,000 to 120,000 clones, 87% of which were seen just once. The ten largest make up roughly 4.3% of the sample.

This specimen belongs to a study of T cell responses to AZD1222 COVID-19 vaccine (dated by TCRdb to the early 2020s). As for the study more broadly: AZD1222 recipients with second doses at about 4 weeks or about 12 weeks were pooled, because spike-specific TCR depth and breadth did not differ between schedules. A total of roughly 240 trial participants underwent TCR sequencing, of whom about 200 received two doses of AZD1222 and roughly 25 received two doses of the MenACWY control vaccine. Trial participants were enrolled by age into subgroups of 18-55, 56-69 and 70-plus years, and around 150, 28 and 57 TCR-sequenced participants, respectively, were included in these subgroups.

What the research found in general, with its limitations: Because no day 14 peak-response samples were available, the repertoires could be characterized only after the peak T cell response. Participants were mostly white British, with more females than males. The authors suggested clonal diversity may have been underestimated. After two AZD1222 doses, spike-specific TCR breadth and depth were significantly higher than at day 0 and than in MenACWY recipients. The 56-69-year group was small, and its depth increase did not reach significance, likely because of low power. Nearly half of unique spike-specific TCRs reportedly recognized epitopes outside regions mutated in the B.1.351 and B.1.1.7 variants. CD4 TCRs associated with the vaccine covered the entire spike protein, and the dominant responses were in regions 160-218 and 743-854. Only five or six AZD1222 recipients were SARS-CoV-2 seropositive at baseline, limiting conclusions about previously exposed vaccinees.

The germline V gene gives CDR1 as KGHSH and CDR2 as LQKENI. V gives up 1 base and J gives up 0 bases, and the segment between their germline ends measures 7 bases. Including cysteine and phenylalanine, the CDR3 has 15 amino acids. Of the read, only the CDR3 DNA is kept; its 45 bases are in frame from base 1. What this sample's time point label stands for: baseline before first vaccination. The vaccinee samples were drawn from two UK trials, COV001 and COV002, one of which was a single-blind randomized controlled phase 2/3 trial testing AZD1222 (ChAdOx1 nCoV-19) in healthy adults. For TCRbeta chain sequencing, PBMC samples from trial participants were taken at day 0 and at day 28 after the second dose.

Recombination linked TRBV18 to TRBJ1-3; the D gene remains uncertain. This specimen consisted of peripheral blood, obtained on day 0 of AZD1222 vaccination. This receptor was taken from an adult in good health. In nucleotides, the sequence is TGTGCCAGCTCACCACAGGCCGTCTCTGGAAACACCATATATTTT. It specifies CASSPQAVSGNTIYF.